This TCR beta chain was sequenced in a study of blood T cell repertoires in COVID-19. For the study at large: T cells, B-cell-depleted T cells, or PBMCs provided the cDNA or gDNA that served as material.

Authors' methods: Quantification of nucleated cells was approximated via reference gene primer amplification. The assay was immunoSEQ multiplex PCR, and TCRdb's table has in-frame clones only and misses some. The V and J calls and clone size are taken from that table; D and trimming were inferred from the DNA. Of 250,000 to 300,000 clones listed, 80% to 90% are singletons. The CDR3 is made up of 14 amino acids. V lost 4 bases, J lost 9 bases, and 22 bases lay in between. Germline assignment: CDR1 GTSNPN and CDR2 SVGIG (reference sequence). Sequencing used peripheral blood. V is TRBV30 and J is TRBJ2-7, with D possibly matching TRBD2 (6 bases). This clonotype was sampled from a woman in her 70s with acute or convalescent COVID-19. CDR3 amino acids: CAWTPGLGVIGQYF. In DNA, the CDR3 is TGTGCCTGGACTCCGGGACTGGGGGTTATTGGGCAGTACTTC.